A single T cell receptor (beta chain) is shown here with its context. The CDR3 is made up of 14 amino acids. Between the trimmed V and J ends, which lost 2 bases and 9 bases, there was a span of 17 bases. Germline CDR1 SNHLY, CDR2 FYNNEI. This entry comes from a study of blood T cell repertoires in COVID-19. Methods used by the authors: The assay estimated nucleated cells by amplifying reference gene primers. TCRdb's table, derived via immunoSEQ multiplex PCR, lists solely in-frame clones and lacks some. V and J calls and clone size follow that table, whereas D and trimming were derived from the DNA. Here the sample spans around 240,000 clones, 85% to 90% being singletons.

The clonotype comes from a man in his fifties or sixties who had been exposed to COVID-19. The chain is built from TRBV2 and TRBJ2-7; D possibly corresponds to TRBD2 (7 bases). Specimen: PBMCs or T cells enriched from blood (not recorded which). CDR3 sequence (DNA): TGTGCCAGCAGTGAACTGTGGCCGGGGGGCACGCAGTACGTC. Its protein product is CASSELWPGGTQYV.